This T cell receptor beta chain was captured by sequencing in a study of CD8 T cells in ankylosing spondylitis. Whole-study findings and limits: It was reported that disease-linked clones were significantly enriched in matched ankylosing spondylitis synovial fluid. Seemingly distinctive of ankylosing spondylitis blood was a TCR beta motif formed by eight highly homologous variants.

This CDR3 comprises 13 residues. The germline CDR1 and CDR2 sequences are KGHDR and SFDVKD. V was shortened by 6 bases and J by 9 bases, with 11 bases between the two germline ends. For this clonotype: Antigen: not known.

TCRdb ran MiXCR on the 5' RACE reads and lists one entry per CDR3 protein. The data contain 700,000 to 850,000 distinct CDR3 sequences, about 10% of them seen just once; the ten biggest clones take up about 0.5%. Material for sequencing was blood, either unsorted or a sorted T cell fraction (not recorded which). The chain combines TRBV24-1 with TRBJ1-6, with no clear D. The receptor was isolated from a male donor with ankylosing spondylitis. CDR3 in amino acids: CATSRAPTSPLHF. The DNA for the CDR3 is TGTGCCACCAGTCGGGCGCCGACTTCACCCCTCCACTTT.